The 27 T cell receptor beta chains below were found in one sample sequenced in a study of identical twins (dated by TCRdb to about 2016). The library relied on 5' RACE. Sequenced using an Illumina HiSeq 2000. The public sequencing data were trimmed at Q25 with fastp and processed into clonotypes with MiXCR by TCRdb, which kept only in-frame beta chains. Here each entry gathers all rows of one CDR3 protein and keeps the most common genes and DNA. Across this sample there are hundreds of thousands of distinct CDR3 sequences, with 12% seen only once. The ten largest clonotypes hold around 7.8% of the sample. This sample was shared with a second study, whose subject was yellow fever vaccine responses in identical twins.

Material for sequencing was CD8+ T cells sorted from blood. The receptor source for this set is a woman between 18 and 29 years old in good health.

This CDR3 is CASSESIGIHTDTQYF. DNA for the CDR3: TGCGCCAGCAGTGAGTCGATCGGCATCCACACAGATACGCAGTATTTT. The V gene is TRBV10-1, the J gene TRBJ2-3; no reliable D call. Trimming shortened V by 0 bases and J by 2 bases, and 12 bases separated the two germline ends. The CDR3 is made up of 16 amino acids. Germline CDR1 reads WNHNN; CDR2 reads SYGVQD (reference sequence).

The genes are TRBV4-1 and TRBJ2-1; D is perhaps TRBD2 (6 bases). V shed 4 bases and J shed 7 bases, with 20 bases lying between them. Per the germline V gene, CDR1 is MGHRA and CDR2 is YSYEKL. CDR3 length: 16 amino acids. CDR3 in DNA: TGCGCCAGCAGCCTACGGGACTCCGGACTCCTAAATGAGCAGTTCTTC. Protein: CASSLRDSGLLNEQFF.

This clonotype has at least ten counts. J is TRBJ1-1 and V is TRBV20-1; D uncertain. CDR1 is DFQATT and CDR2 is SNEGSKA in the germline V gene (reference sequence). The CDR3 length is 14 residues. V was trimmed by 6 bases and J by 2 bases, leaving 16 bases between them. The CDR3 DNA follows: TGCAGTGCAACCGGACCGACAATTAACACTGAAGCTTTCTTT. This sequence encodes CSATGPTINTEAFF.

The chain joins TRBV15 to TRBJ2-7, with TRBD2 matching 8 bases. This CDR3 has 19 amino acids. Per the germline V gene, CDR1 is LNHNV and CDR2 is YYDKDF (reference sequence). The V and J ends lost 1 base and 4 bases, in that order; junction bases with no gene match: 18. CDR3 coding DNA: TGTGCCACCAGCAGAGGAGTGTTCGGGACGGCGGGAGGTTATTACGAGCAGTACTTC. Translating it yields CATSRGVFGTAGGYYEQYF.

V gene TRBV7-1 combines with J gene TRBJ2-2, with D possibly matching TRBD2 (7 bases). TRBV7-1 falls under the ORF class, with uncertain function. V gave up 3 bases and J gave up 7 bases, with 39 bases separating them. The length of the CDR3 is 23 residues. The CDR3 here is CASSSSRILAENNQHKGGGELFF. In nucleotides, the CDR3 is TGTGCCAGCAGCTCCAGCCGAATCCTAGCGGAGAACAACCAGCACAAAGGGGGCGGGGAGCTGTTTTTT.

V and J are TRBV20-1 and TRBJ2-1, with 9 bases matching TRBD2. Germline V gene sequence: CDR1 DFQATT, CDR2 SNEGSKA (reference sequence). The CDR3 consists of 15 residues. With V trimmed by 6 bases and J by 3 bases, 9 bases remained unmatched. CDR3 loop: CSAMGGRAIYNEQFF. The CDR3 DNA sequence: TGCAGTGCCATGGGCGGGAGGGCCATCTACAATGAGCAGTTCTTC.

This clonotype was seen only a few times. The chain links TRBV12-3 or TRBV12-4 to TRBJ2-3; possible D gene TRBD1, 6 bases. The germline V and J ends were trimmed by 6 bases and 2 bases, with 27 bases remaining between them. The CDR3 consists of 19 residues. CDR3 residues: CASSPPGHLLEAHTDTQYF. CDR3 DNA sequence: TGTGCCAGCAGCCCCCCGGGACACCTCCTCGAGGCACACACAGATACGCAGTATTTT.

The chain joins TRBV6-1 to TRBJ2-1, with TRBD2 matching 9 bases. The germline gives CDR1 MNHNS, CDR2 SASEGT. The ends lost 6 bases at V and 9 bases at J; junction bases unmatched: 12. The CDR3 runs to 15 residues. CDR3 in amino acids: CASSTGASGNFEQFF. The DNA of the CDR3 is TGTGCCAGCAGCACCGGGGCTAGCGGGAACTTTGAGCAGTTCTTC.

V is TRBV2 and J is TRBJ2-7; 9 bases fit TRBD2. The CDR3 is 21 amino acids. Per germline, CDR1 SNHLY and CDR2 FYNNEI. The V and J ends lost 6 bases and 5 bases, in that order; junction bases with no gene match: 29. The CDR3 nucleotides read TGTGCCAGCAGCGAGGTGACTAGCGGTACATACACTACCTACGTTACCGACGAGCAGTACTTC. This encodes CASSEVTSGTYTTYVTDEQYF.

The chain couples TRBV27 to TRBJ2-1; 10 positions match TRBD1. The V gene's germline CDR1 is MNHEY and CDR2 SMNVEV (reference sequence). Trimming cost V 6 bases and J 8 bases; bases outside gene matches: 10. This CDR3 has 15 amino acids. CDR3 bases: TGTGCCAGCAGCCCAGCGGGACAGGGGATGGATGAGCAGTTCTTC. This gives the protein CASSPAGQGMDEQFF.

This chain uses TRBV12-3 or TRBV12-4 with TRBJ1-5; D is unclear. Trimming left V 3 bases short and J 8 bases short, with 14 bases between. The CDR3 runs to 14 residues. In nucleotides, the CDR3 is TGTGCCAGCAGTTTTGGGCAGGCCCTGAAGCCCCAGCATTTT. Protein: CASSFGQALKPQHF.

There are a few counts of this clonotype. This sequence joins TRBV5-1 and TRBJ2-1; 11 bases are shared with TRBD2. CDR1 is SGHRS and CDR2 is YFSETQ in the germline V gene. The J segment lost 3 bases and the V segment lost 1 base, leaving 9 bases of the junction unmatched. The CDR3 spans 18 residues. The CDR3 region is CASSLSVAGGLDYNEQFF. CDR3 DNA: TGCGCCAGCAGCTTGTCGGTAGCGGGGGGGCTTGACTACAATGAGCAGTTCTTC.

The chain combines TRBV5-6 with TRBJ2-7, with a tentative D call TRBD2 (6 bases). Trimming removed 4 bases at V and 0 bases at J, with 17 bases between. The CDR3 is made up of 16 amino acids. Germline values: CDR1 SGHDT, CDR2 YYEEEE. CDR3 in amino acids: CASSHDSGRYSYEQYV. CDR3 DNA: TGTGCCAGCAGCCACGACAGCGGGCGATACTCCTACGAGCAGTACGTC.

V is TRBV4-1 and J is TRBJ2-7, with TRBD1 identical over 9 bases. With 4 bases clipped from V and 4 bases from J, the junction kept 8 bases outside the gene matches. The CDR3 runs to 15 residues. The germline V gene encodes CDR1 MGHRA and CDR2 YSYEKL. CDR3 amino acids: CASSPGTGTYYEQYF. The CDR3 coding sequence is TGCGCCAGCAGCCCCGGGACAGGGACGTATTACGAGCAGTACTTC.

This clonotype was recorded many times. The V and J genes are TRBV27 and TRBJ2-1; D is possibly TRBD2 (6 bases). Per germline, CDR1 MNHEY and CDR2 SMNVEV (reference sequence). The CDR3 is 14 amino acids. V was pared by 4 bases and J by 3 bases, with 10 bases between. The CDR3 coding sequence is TGTGCCAGCAGTTCACGGGAGCTCTACAATGAGCAGTTCTTC. This gives the protein CASSSRELYNEQFF.

This chain links TRBV10-3 with TRBJ2-3; 10 bases line up with TRBD1. With 6 bases clipped from V and 5 bases from J, the junction kept 5 bases outside the gene matches. Germline-derived CDR1 and CDR2 are ENHRY and SYGVKD. The CDR3 contains 14 residues. In nucleotides, the CDR3 is TGTGCCATCAGCGTCGACAGGGGGCAAGATACGCAGTATTTT. Amino acid sequence: CAISVDRGQDTQYF.

The chain links TRBV2 to TRBJ1-5; 7 positions match TRBD1. V shed 2 bases and J 6 bases; nucleotides not matched to a gene: 4. Looked up from germline, CDR1 is SNHLY and CDR2 is FYNNEI. The CDR3 contains 14 residues. DNA of the CDR3: TGTGCCAGCAGTGAATACAGGGGAGGTCAGCCCCAGCATTTT. It translates to CASSEYRGGQPQHF.

This clonotype was picked up a small number of times. The chain is built from TRBV2 and TRBJ2-1, with 10 positions matching TRBD2. The CDR3 loop spans 15 amino acids. V shed 3 bases, J shed 5 bases, and the junction held 4 bases outside the gene matches. Germline lookup yields CDR1 SNHLY and CDR2 FYNNEI. The CDR3 DNA follows: TGTGCCAGCAGTGAGAGGACTAGCGGAGACAATGAGCAGTTCTTC. Its protein is CASSERTSGDNEQFF.

Many counts were recorded for this clonotype. V usage is TRBV12-3 or TRBV12-4 and J usage is TRBJ2-7, with TRBD2 matching 11 bases. This CDR3 contains 13 residues. V shed 6 bases and J 3 bases; nucleotides not matched to a gene: 1. Here the CDR3 reads CASRLAGDYEQYF. The CDR3 coding sequence is TGTGCCAGCAGACTAGCGGGAGACTACGAGCAGTACTTC.

This clonotype has ten or more counts. J is TRBJ2-1 and V is TRBV12-3 or TRBV12-4; TRBD2 matches at 7 bases. The CDR3 extends over 16 amino acids. The V segment lost 4 bases and the J segment 3 bases; nucleotides outside the gene matches: 9. The CDR3 is CASSSPGGVIYNEQFF. The CDR3 nucleotides read TGTGCCAGCAGTTCCCCGGGGGGAGTCATCTACAATGAGCAGTTCTTC.

V is TRBV6-2 or TRBV6-3 and J is TRBJ2-1, with TRBD2 as a possible D gene (5 bases). V shed 9 bases and J shed 1 base, with 16 bases lying between them. The CDR3 length is 15 residues. CDR1 is MNHEY, CDR2 SVGEGT, per germline. The CDR3 protein is CASRQSGTSYNEQFF. The CDR3 DNA reads as TGTGCCAGTCGACAAAGCGGCACTTCCTACAATGAGCAGTTCTTC.

CDR3 bases: TGCGCCAGCAGCTCAGGGATCTTCAGAAAAGGTTCACCCCTCCACTTT. Translating gives CASSSGIFRKGSPLHF. The chain is built from TRBV5-1 and TRBJ1-6; perhaps TRBD1 as D (5 bases). The ends were cut back, 3 bases at V and 9 bases at J, with 19 bases in the middle. CDR1 SGHRS and CDR2 YFSETQ come from the germline V gene. CDR3 size: 16 residues.

The V and J genes are TRBV15 and TRBJ1-5, with 9 bases identical to TRBD1. Trimming at V came to 5 bases and at J to 2 bases, leaving 7 bases not matched to a gene. In germline, CDR1 is LNHNV, CDR2 YYDKDF (reference sequence). This CDR3 has 16 amino acids. CDR3 nucleotides: TGTGCCACCAGCGGCCTCCGGGACAGGGGCAATCAGCCCCAGCATTTT. As protein: CATSGLRDRGNQPQHF.

The rearrangement joins TRBV7-9 to TRBJ2-3; 9 positions match TRBD1. The CDR3 length is 14 residues. In germline, CDR1 is SEHNR, CDR2 FQNEAQ (reference sequence). The ends lost 5 bases at V and 3 bases at J; junction bases unmatched: 3. CDR3 in DNA: TGTGCCAGCAGCGTTGGGACAGGGACAGATACGCAGTATTTT. It is translated as CASSVGTGTDTQYF.

The gene calls are TRBV24-1 and TRBJ1-5; unclear D gene. CDR1 is KGHDR, CDR2 SFDVKD, per germline. Between the trimmed V and J ends, which lost 1 base and 2 bases, there was a span of 5 bases. The CDR3 runs to 14 residues. CDR3 DNA: TGTGCCACCAGTGATTTACGGGGCAATCAGCCCCAGCATTTT. The encoded protein is CATSDLRGNQPQHF.

This clonotype was observed a handful of times. This chain connects TRBV7-9 to TRBJ2-1; D ambiguous. Trimming stripped 4 bases from V and 2 bases from J, with 12 bases between. The CDR3 contains 15 residues. CDR1 is SEHNR, CDR2 FQNEAQ, per germline (reference sequence). Written as DNA, the CDR3 is TGTGCCAGCAGCTCACCAATGGAAGCCTACAATGAGCAGTTCTTC. Protein: CASSSPMEAYNEQFF.

The rearrangement joins TRBV9 to TRBJ2-2; perhaps TRBD1 as D (5 bases). Deletions cut 7 bases from V and 5 bases from J, with 12 bases between. In germline, CDR1 is SGDLS, CDR2 YYNGEE. The CDR3 contains 13 residues. DNA for the CDR3: TGTGCCAGCGCCCAGACAGTAACCGGGGAGCTGTTTTTT. Encoded protein: CASAQTVTGELFF. The full variable domain, rest sourced from reference TRBV9 and TRBJ2-2, is DSGVTQTPKHLITATGQRVTLRCSPRSGDLSVYWYQQSLDQGLQFLIQYYNGEERAKGNILERFSAQQFPDLHSELNLSSLELGDSALYFCASAQTVTGELFFGEGSRLTVL.